Given below is one TCR beta chain in context. TCRdb reprocessed the RACE reads with MiXCR, giving one entry per CDR3 protein. This sample has more than 80,000 distinct CDR3 sequences; 9.5% to 14% occur once, and the top ten carry 3.1%. The data are from a study of human T cells and chemical hapten exposure. The time point is: pre-sensitization, week 0. Treatment reported: therapeutic diphenylcyclopropenone sensitization with weekly scalp DPC. The origin of this receptor is a woman aged 55-69 years with alopecia areata. Some clones in this sample may be carry-over from other donors' samples. The material sequenced was whole blood, taken in connection with sensitization to the hapten diphenylcyclopropenone (DPC).

CDR3 sequence: CASSVVGGADTQYF. The CDR3 bases are TGTGCCAGCAGCGTAGTTGGGGGGGCAGATACGCAGTATTTT. The V gene is TRBV9, the J gene TRBJ2-3; 7 nucleotides agree with TRBD2. CDR1 SGDLS and CDR2 YYNGEE come from the germline V gene. The CDR3 is 14 residues long. V lost 0 bases, J lost 4 bases, and 2 bases stayed unmatched.